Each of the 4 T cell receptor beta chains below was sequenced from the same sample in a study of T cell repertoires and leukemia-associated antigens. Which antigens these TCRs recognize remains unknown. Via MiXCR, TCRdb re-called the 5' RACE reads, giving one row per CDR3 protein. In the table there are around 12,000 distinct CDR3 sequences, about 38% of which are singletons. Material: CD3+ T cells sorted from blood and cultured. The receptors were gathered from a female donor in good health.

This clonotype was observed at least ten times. The CDR3 loop is CASKGGTSTDTQYF. For the CDR3, the DNA is TGTGCCAGCAAAGGGGGGACTAGCACAGATACGCAGTATTTT. The rearrangement uses TRBV2 and TRBJ2-3; D possibly matches TRBD1 or TRBD2 (6 bases each). The CDR3 extends over 14 amino acids. The germline CDR1 and CDR2 sequences are SNHLY and FYNNEI. Trimming stripped 7 bases from V and 0 bases from J, with 11 bases between.

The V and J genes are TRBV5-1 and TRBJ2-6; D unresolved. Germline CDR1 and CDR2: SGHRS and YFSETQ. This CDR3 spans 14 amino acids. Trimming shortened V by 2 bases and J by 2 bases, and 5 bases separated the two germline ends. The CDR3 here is CASSLATGANVLTF. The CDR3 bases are TGCGCCAGCAGCTTAGCGACTGGGGCCAACGTCCTGACTTTC.

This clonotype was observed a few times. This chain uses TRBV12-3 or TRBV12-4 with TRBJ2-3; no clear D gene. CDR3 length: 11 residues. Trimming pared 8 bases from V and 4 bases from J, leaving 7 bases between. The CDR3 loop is CASFSADTQYF. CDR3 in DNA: TGTGCCAGCTTTTCCGCAGATACGCAGTATTTT.

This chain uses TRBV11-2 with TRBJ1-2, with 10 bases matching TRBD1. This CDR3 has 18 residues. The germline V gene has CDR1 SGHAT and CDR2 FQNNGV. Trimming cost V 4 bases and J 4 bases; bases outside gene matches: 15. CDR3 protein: CASSSSGTGAQPFYGYTF. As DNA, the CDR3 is TGTGCCAGCAGCTCCTCCGGGACAGGGGCACAACCCTTCTATGGCTACACCTTC.